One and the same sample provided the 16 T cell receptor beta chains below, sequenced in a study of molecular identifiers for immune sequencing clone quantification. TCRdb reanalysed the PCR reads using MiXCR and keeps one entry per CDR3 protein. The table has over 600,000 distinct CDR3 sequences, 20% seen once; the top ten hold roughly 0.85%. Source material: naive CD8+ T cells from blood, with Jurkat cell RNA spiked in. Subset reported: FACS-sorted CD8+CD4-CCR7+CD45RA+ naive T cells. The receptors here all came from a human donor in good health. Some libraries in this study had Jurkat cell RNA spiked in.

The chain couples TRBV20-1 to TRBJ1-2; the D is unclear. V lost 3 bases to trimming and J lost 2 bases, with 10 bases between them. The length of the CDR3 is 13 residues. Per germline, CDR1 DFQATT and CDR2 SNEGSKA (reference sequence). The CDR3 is CSASEWENYGYTF. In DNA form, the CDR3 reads TGCAGTGCTAGTGAATGGGAAAACTATGGCTACACCTTC.

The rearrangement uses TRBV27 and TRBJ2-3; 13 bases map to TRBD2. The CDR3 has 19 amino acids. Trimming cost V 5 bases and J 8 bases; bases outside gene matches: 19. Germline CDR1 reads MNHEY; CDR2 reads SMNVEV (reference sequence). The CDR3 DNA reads TGTGCCAGCAGTAACCGACTAGCGGGAGGTCACGGCACAGCTTTTACGCAGTATTTT. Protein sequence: CASSNRLAGGHGTAFTQYF.

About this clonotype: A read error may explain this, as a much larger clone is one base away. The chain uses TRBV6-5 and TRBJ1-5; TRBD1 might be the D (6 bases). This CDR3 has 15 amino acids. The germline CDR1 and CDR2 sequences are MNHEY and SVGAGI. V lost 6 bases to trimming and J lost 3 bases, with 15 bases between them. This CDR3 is CASRVQGTSNQPQHF. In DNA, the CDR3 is TGTGCCAGCAGAGTACAGGGAACCTCCAATCAGCCCCAGCATTTT.

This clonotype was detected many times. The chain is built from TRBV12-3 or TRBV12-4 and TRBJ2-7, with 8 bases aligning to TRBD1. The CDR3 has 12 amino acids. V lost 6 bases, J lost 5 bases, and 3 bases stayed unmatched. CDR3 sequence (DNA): TGTGCCAGCAGAAAGACAGGGGACGAGCAGTACTTC. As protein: CASRKTGDEQYF.

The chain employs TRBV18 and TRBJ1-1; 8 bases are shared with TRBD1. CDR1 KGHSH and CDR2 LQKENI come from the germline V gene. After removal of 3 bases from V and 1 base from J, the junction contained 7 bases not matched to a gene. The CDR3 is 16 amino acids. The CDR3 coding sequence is TGTGCCAGCTCACCCTCGGACAGGGCAACGAACACTGAAGCTTTCTTT. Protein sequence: CASSPSDRATNTEAFF.

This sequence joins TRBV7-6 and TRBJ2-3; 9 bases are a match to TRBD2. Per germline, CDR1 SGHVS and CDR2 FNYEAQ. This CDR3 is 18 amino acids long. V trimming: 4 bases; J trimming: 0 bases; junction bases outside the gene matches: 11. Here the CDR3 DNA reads TGTGCCAGCAGCTACACTTCTAGCGGGGACCCTAGCACAGATACGCAGTATTTT. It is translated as CASSYTSSGDPSTDTQYF.

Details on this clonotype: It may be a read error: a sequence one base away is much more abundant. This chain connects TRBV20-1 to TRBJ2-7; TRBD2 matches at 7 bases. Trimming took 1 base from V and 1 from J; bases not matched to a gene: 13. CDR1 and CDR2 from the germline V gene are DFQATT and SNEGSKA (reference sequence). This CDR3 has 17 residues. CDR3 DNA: TGCAGTGCTAGAGGACCGGGCCGTGCTAGCGGTTCCTACGAGCAGTACTTC. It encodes CSARGPGRASGSYEQYF.

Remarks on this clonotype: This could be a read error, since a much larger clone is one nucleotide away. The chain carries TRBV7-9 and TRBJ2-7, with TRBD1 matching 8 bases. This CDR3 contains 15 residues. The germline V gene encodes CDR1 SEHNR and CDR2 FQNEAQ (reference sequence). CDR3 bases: TGTGCCGGCAGCAAGCGACAGGGGCCCATCTACGAGCAGTACTTC. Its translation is CAGSKRQGPIYEQYF.

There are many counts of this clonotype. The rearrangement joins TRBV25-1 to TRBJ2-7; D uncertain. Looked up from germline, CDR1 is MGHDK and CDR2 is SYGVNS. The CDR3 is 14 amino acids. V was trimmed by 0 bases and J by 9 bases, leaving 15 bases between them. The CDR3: CASSEYRTGRAQYF. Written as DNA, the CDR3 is TGTGCCAGCAGTGAATACAGGACCGGTAGGGCGCAGTACTTC.

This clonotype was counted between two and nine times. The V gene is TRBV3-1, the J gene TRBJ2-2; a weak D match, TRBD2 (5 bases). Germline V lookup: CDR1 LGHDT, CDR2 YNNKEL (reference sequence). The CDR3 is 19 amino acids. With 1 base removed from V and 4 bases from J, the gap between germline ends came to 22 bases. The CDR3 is CASSQVFDPEGRSTGELFF. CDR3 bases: TGTGCCAGCAGCCAAGTCTTTGACCCAGAGGGTCGATCCACCGGGGAGCTGTTTTTT.

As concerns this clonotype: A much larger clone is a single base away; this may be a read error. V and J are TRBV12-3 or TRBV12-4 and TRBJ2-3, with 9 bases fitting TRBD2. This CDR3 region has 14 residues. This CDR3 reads CASSFGLAPDTQCF. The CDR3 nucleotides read TGTGCCAGCAGTTTCGGACTAGCGCCTGATACGCAGTGTTTT.

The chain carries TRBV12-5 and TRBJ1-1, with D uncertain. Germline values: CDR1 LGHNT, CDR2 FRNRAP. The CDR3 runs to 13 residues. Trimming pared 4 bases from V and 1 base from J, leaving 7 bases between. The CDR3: CASGYQPNTEAFF. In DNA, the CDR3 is TGTGCTAGTGGTTACCAACCGAACACTGAAGCTTTCTTT. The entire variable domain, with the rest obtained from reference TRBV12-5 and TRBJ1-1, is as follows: DARVTQTPRHKVTEMGQEVTMRCQPILGHNTVFWYRQTMMQGLELLAYFRNRAPLDDSGMPKDRFSAEMPDATLATLKIQPSEPRDSAVYFCASGYQPNTEAFFGQGTRLTVV.

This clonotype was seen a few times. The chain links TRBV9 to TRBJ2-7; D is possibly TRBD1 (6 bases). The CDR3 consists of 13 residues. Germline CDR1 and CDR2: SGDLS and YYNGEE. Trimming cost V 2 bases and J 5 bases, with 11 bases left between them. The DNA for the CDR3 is TGTGCCAGCAGCGTGGACAGCCGGAACGAGCAGTACTTC. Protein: CASSVDSRNEQYF.

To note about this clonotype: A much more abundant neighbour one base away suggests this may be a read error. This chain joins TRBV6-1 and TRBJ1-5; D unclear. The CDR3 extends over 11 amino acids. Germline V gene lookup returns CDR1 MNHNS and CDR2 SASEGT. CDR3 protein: CAGSMNQPQHF. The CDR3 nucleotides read TGTGCCGGCAGTATGAATCAGCCCCAGCATTTT.

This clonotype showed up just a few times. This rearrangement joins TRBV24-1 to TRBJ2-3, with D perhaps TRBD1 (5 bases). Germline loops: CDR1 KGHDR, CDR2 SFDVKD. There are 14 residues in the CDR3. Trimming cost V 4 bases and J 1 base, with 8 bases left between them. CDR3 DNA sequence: TGTGCCACCAGTGAAGGGGCCCGCACAGATACGCAGTATTTT. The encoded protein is CATSEGARTDTQYF.

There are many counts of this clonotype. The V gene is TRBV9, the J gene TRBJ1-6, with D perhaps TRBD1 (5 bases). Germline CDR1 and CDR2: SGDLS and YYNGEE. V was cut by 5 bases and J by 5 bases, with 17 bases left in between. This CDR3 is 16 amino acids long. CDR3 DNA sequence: TGTGCCAGCAGTCCTCAACCGGGACTCGATAATTCACCCCTCCACTTT. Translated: CASSPQPGLDNSPLHF.